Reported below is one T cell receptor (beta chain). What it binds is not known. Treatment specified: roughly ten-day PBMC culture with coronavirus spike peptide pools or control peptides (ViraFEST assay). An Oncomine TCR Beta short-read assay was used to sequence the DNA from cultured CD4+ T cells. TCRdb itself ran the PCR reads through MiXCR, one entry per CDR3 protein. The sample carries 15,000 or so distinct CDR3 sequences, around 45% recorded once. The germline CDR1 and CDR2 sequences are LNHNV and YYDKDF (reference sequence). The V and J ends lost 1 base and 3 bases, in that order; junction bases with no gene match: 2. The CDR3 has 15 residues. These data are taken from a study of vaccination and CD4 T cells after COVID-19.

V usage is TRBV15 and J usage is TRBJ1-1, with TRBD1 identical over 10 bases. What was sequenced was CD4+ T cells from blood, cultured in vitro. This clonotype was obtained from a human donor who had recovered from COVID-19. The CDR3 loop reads CATSRGQGAYTEAFF. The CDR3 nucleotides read TGTGCCACCAGCAGAGGACAGGGGGCCTACACTGAAGCTTTCTTT.